What follows are 28 T cell receptor beta chains derived from one specimen sequenced in a study of response to subunit inactivated influenza vaccine (dated by TCRdb to the late 2010s). What the time point label conveys for this sample: 45 days after influenza vaccine administration. Libraries were prepared through RT-PCR. The instrument was an Illumina HiSeq 2500. The public reads were quality trimmed at Q25 with fastp and then assembled into clones with MiXCR by TCRdb, keeping productive beta chains. Rows are combined by CDR3 protein, so each entry shows the most common genes and DNA. The sample data list 430,000 or so distinct CDR3 sequences, and approximately 11% of these were observed just once. Of the sample, over 9.5% falls within the top ten clones. Source: PBMCs from blood, taken roughly 45 days after vaccination. All receptors come from a man aged 45-65 years who received an inactivated influenza vaccine. Donor details come from another sample of the same person, matched by shared clones.

This clonotype was found many times. This chain connects TRBV29-1 to TRBJ2-3, with D perhaps TRBD2 (6 bases). Trimming took off 3 bases at V and 1 base at J, with 14 bases between the two ends. The germline V gene encodes CDR1 SQVTM and CDR2 ANQGSEA. The CDR3 sequence is 15 residues long. The CDR3 nucleotides are TGCAGCGTTGAGGGACTCCCGGGGGGCACAGATACGCAGTATTTT. It codes for CSVEGLPGGTDTQYF.

The chain recombines TRBV11-2 with TRBJ2-5, with a possible D match to TRBD1 (6 bases). Deletions cut 2 bases from V and 5 bases from J, with 15 bases between. Germline-derived CDR1 and CDR2 are SGHAT and FQNNGV. This CDR3 has 15 amino acids. CDR3 coding DNA: TGTGCCAGCAGCTTATCACAGGGATTAGGGGAGACCCAGTACTTC. Translated: CASSLSQGLGETQYF. The complete variable domain, with remaining parts taken from reference TRBV11-2 and TRBJ2-5, reads EAGVAQSPRYKIIEKRQSVAFWCNPISGHATLYWYQQILGQGPKLLIQFQNNGVVDDSQLPKDRFSAERLKGVDSTLKIQPAKLEDSAVYLCASSLSQGLGETQYFGPGTRLLVL.

The sample holds many counts of this clonotype. V usage is TRBV21-1 and J usage is TRBJ2-7. TRBV21-1 is a recognized pseudogene. CDR3 length: 16 residues. The chain's CDR3 is CASSKVDSGQVFEQYF. Here the CDR3 DNA reads TGTGCCAGCAGCAAAGTCGATAGTGGGCAGGTATTCGAGCAGTACTTC.

V usage is TRBV28 and J usage is TRBJ2-4; possibly TRBD2 for D (5 bases). Trimming stripped 2 bases from V and 4 bases from J, with 9 bases between. CDR1 is MDHEN, CDR2 SYDVKM, per germline. The CDR3 is 14 residues long. CDR3: CASSLGRVKNIQYF. CDR3 nucleotide sequence: TGTGCCAGCAGTTTAGGGCGGGTTAAAAACATTCAGTACTTC. The variable domain in full, completed from reference TRBV28 and TRBJ2-4, reads DVKVTQSSRYLVKRTGEKVFLECVQDMDHENMFWYRQDPGLGLRLIYFSYDVKMKEKGDIPEGYSVSREKKERFSLILESASTNQTSMYLCASSLGRVKNIQYFGAGTRLSVL.

This clonotype was counted between two and nine times. The chain has TRBV20-1 and TRBJ2-2; 8 bases line up with TRBD2. There are 15 residues in the CDR3. J gave up 9 bases and V 3 bases, and 12 bases lay outside the gene matches. Germline V lookup: CDR1 DFQATT, CDR2 SNEGSKA (reference sequence). The CDR3: CSASVREGLFRELFF. Written as DNA, the CDR3 is TGCAGTGCTAGTGTCCGGGAGGGCCTGTTCCGGGAGCTGTTTTTT.

In DNA form, the CDR3 reads TGTGCCAGCAGTTATCCAGGGGGGCGGTTGAAGTATTTT. Encoded protein: CASSYPGGRLKYF. The V call is TRBV6-5, the J call TRBJ2-3, with D perhaps TRBD1 (7 bases). The ends were cut back, 3 bases at V and 13 bases at J, with 17 bases in the middle. The CDR3 loop spans 13 amino acids. Germline lookup yields CDR1 MNHEY and CDR2 SVGAGI.

On this clonotype itself: This clone may be a read error of a much larger clone one base away. The gene calls are TRBV20-1 and TRBJ2-2; D is possibly TRBD1 or TRBD2 (5 bases each). Germline CDR1 reads DFQATT; CDR2 reads SNEGSKA (reference sequence). The CDR3 consists of 14 residues. CDR3 sequence (DNA): TGCAGAGCCGCCGAGGGGTCGTACACCGGGGAGCTGTTTTTT. Amino acid sequence: CRAAEGSYTGELFF.

This clonotype appeared a few times. J is TRBJ2-6 and V is TRBV24-1, with D unresolved. Looked up from germline, CDR1 is KGHDR and CDR2 is SFDVKD. CDR3 length: 15 amino acids. V lost 5 bases, J lost 0 bases, and 7 bases lay in between. For the CDR3, the DNA is TGTGCCACCAGTGGCAAGATCTCTGGGGCCAACGTCCTGACTTTC. It encodes CATSGKISGANVLTF.

This clonotype was seen repeatedly, ten times or more. V gene TRBV5-6 combines with J gene TRBJ2-3; no clear D. V lost 4 bases to trimming and J lost 3 bases, with 15 bases between them. This CDR3 is 15 amino acids long. Germline V gene data show CDR1 as SGHDT and CDR2 as YYEEEE. CDR3 amino acids: CASSPLWADTDTQYF. The CDR3 DNA is TGTGCCAGCAGCCCACTTTGGGCGGATACAGATACGCAGTATTTT. Combining the CDR3 with reference TRBV5-6 and TRBJ2-3 gives the whole variable domain DAGVTQSPTHLIKTRGQQVTLRCSPKSGHDTVSWYQQALGQGPQFIFQYYEEEERQRGNFPDRFSGHQFPNYSSELNVNALLLGDSALYLCASSPLWADTDTQYFGPGTRLTVL.

This chain links TRBV7-2 with TRBJ2-6; tentative D call: TRBD2 (7 bases). Per the germline V gene, CDR1 is SGHTA and CDR2 is FQGNSA. The CDR3 has 17 residues. The germline V and J ends were trimmed by 5 bases and 3 bases, with 17 bases remaining between them. The CDR3 DNA follows: TGTGCCAGCAGCACAAGGAGGGGGGGTTTTGGGGCCAACGTCCTGACTTTC. Translation gives CASSTRRGGFGANVLTF.

V and J are TRBV27 and TRBJ1-1; D possibly corresponds to TRBD1 (5 bases). The germline V gene has CDR1 MNHEY and CDR2 SMNVEV (reference sequence). The V end lost 5 bases, the J end lost 5 bases, and 15 bases lay between the germline ends. CDR3 size: 14 residues. Here the CDR3 reads CASSLSGAGTEAFF. In DNA, the CDR3 is TGTGCCAGCAGTCTGTCTGGGGCTGGGACTGAAGCTTTCTTT.

This clonotype has at least ten counts. The chain couples TRBV7-2 to TRBJ2-1; TRBD1 aligns across 9 bases. V dropped 2 bases and J dropped 7; count of bases not matched to a gene: 9. Germline CDR1 and CDR2: SGHTA and FQGNSA. There are 16 residues in the CDR3. In DNA, the CDR3 is TGTGCCAGCAGCTTATACCCTCAAGGGACAGGGAATGAGCAGTTCTTC. Encoded protein: CASSLYPQGTGNEQFF.

V is TRBV12-3 or TRBV12-4 and J is TRBJ2-7; D is tentatively TRBD1 or TRBD2 (5 bases each). The V end was cut by 5 bases, the J end by 6 bases, with 14 bases between. The CDR3 sequence is 13 residues long. CDR3 in DNA: TGTGCCAGCAGTAGGGCAGAGGGGAGCGAGCAGTACTTC. This gives the protein CASSRAEGSEQYF.

The gene calls are TRBV10-3 and TRBJ2-3; a possible D gene is TRBD1 (6 bases). Trimming cost V 0 bases and J 4 bases, with 11 bases left between them. The CDR3 extends over 15 amino acids. The germline V gene has CDR1 ENHRY and CDR2 SYGVKD. Written as DNA, the CDR3 is TGTGCCATCAGTGAGTCGAGGGGGATGGCAGATACGCAGTATTTT. Translating it yields CAISESRGMADTQYF.

This clonotype was seen more than once but under ten times. This sequence joins TRBV7-6 and TRBJ2-5; 11 nucleotides agree with TRBD2. Germline values: CDR1 SGHVS, CDR2 FNYEAQ. J was trimmed by 5 bases and V by 3 bases; bases with no gene match: 11. This CDR3 is 17 amino acids long. CDR3 nucleotides: TGTGCCAGCAGCTTTTCAGTAGCGGGGGGGCCGGGGGAGACCCAGTACTTC. It is translated as CASSFSVAGGPGETQYF.

CDR3 in DNA: TGTGCCAGCACGGGGAGTATGGAAACCCAGTACTTC. The encoded protein is CASTGSMETQYF. The chain joins TRBV28 to TRBJ2-5, with a weak D call TRBD2 (5 bases). Germline V CDR1 and CDR2: MDHEN, SYDVKM. The CDR3 loop spans 12 amino acids. Trimming shortened V by 7 bases and J by 8 bases, and 14 bases separated the two germline ends.

The J gene is TRBJ2-1, the V gene TRBV4-2, with D perhaps matching TRBD1 or TRBD2 (5 bases each). The V gene's germline CDR1 is LGHNA and CDR2 YNFKEQ. The CDR3 covers 15 residues. The V end was cut by 5 bases, the J end by 4 bases, with 15 bases between. The CDR3 spells CASSLPGPGYNEQFF. Here the CDR3 DNA reads TGTGCCAGCAGCTTGCCGGGACCGGGATACAATGAGCAGTTCTTC.

The rearrangement joins TRBV7-2 to TRBJ2-5; D gene unclear. Germline-derived CDR1 and CDR2 are SGHTA and FQGNSA. V was clipped by 1 base and J by 5 bases, with 14 bases between them. The CDR3 has 15 amino acids. CDR3 protein: CASSLGPLAWETQYF. The CDR3 nucleotides read TGTGCCAGCAGCTTAGGCCCTCTCGCATGGGAGACCCAGTACTTC. The full variable domain, completed using reference TRBV7-2 and TRBJ2-5, is GAGVSQSPSNKVTEKGKDVELRCDPISGHTALYWYRQSLGQGLEFLIYFQGNSAPDKSGLPSDRFSAERTGGSVSTLTIQRTQQEDSAVYLCASSLGPLAWETQYFGPGTRLLVL.

The chain is built from TRBV5-1 and TRBJ2-5; TRBD1 or TRBD2 may be the D gene (6 bases each). CDR3 size: 16 residues. V lost 4 bases and J 1 base, leaving 17 bases between the germline ends. The germline V gene has CDR1 SGHRS and CDR2 YFSETQ. In nucleotides, the CDR3 is TGCGCCAGCAGCCTCGGAGGGGGTACCACCCAAGAGACCCAGTACTTC. Protein product: CASSLGGGTTQETQYF.

The gene calls are TRBV7-2 and TRBJ2-2; D may be TRBD2 (6 bases). V was pared by 5 bases and J by 0 bases, with 13 bases between. CDR3 size: 16 residues. Per the germline V gene, CDR1 is SGHTA and CDR2 is FQGNSA. The DNA for the CDR3 is TGTGCCAGCAGCGTCCTTGGAGGGTCGAACACCGGGGAGCTGTTTTTT. It encodes CASSVLGGSNTGELFF. Using reference TRBV7-2 and TRBJ2-2 for the parts outside the CDR3, the full variable domain is GAGVSQSPSNKVTEKGKDVELRCDPISGHTALYWYRQSLGQGLEFLIYFQGNSAPDKSGLPSDRFSAERTGGSVSTLTIQRTQQEDSAVYLCASSVLGGSNTGELFFGEGSRLTVL.

This sequence joins TRBV12-3 or TRBV12-4 and TRBJ1-6; possible D gene TRBD1, 6 bases. This CDR3 is built from 14 residues. The V and J ends lost 7 bases and 9 bases respectively, with 16 bases between them. The CDR3 bases are TGTGCCAGCACCCTCGGGGGGCTAGGTTCACCCCTCCACTTT. It translates to CASTLGGLGSPLHF.

This clonotype was counted only a few times. The rearrangement joins TRBV29-1 to TRBJ2-7; 9 bases agree with TRBD1. Germline assignment: CDR1 SQVTM and CDR2 ANQGSEA. This CDR3 is built from 13 residues. V was clipped by 5 bases and J by 6 bases; unmatched bases: 8. The CDR3 bases are TGCAGCGTTAGAACGGACAGGGGTGTCGAGCAGTACTTC. Amino acid sequence: CSVRTDRGVEQYF.

Ten or more counts support this clonotype. The V and J genes are TRBV5-1 and TRBJ1-2; D may be TRBD1 (5 bases). The CDR3 is 13 residues long. CDR1 and CDR2 (germline): SGHRS, YFSETQ. Trimming shortened V by 4 bases and J by 8 bases, and 15 bases separated the two germline ends. The CDR3 spells CASSTGGRGGYTF. The CDR3 DNA is TGCGCCAGCAGCACAGGAGGGAGGGGCGGCTACACCTTC.

This clonotype occurred many times. CDR3 nucleotide sequence: TGTGCCAGCAGCCCGGAGGGGGAGTGGAGCACAGATACGCAGTATTTT. Translated: CASSPEGEWSTDTQYF. This chain uses TRBV6-4 with TRBJ2-3; D possibly matches TRBD1 or TRBD2 (6 bases each). V was trimmed by 6 bases and J by 0 bases, leaving 16 bases between them. From germline, CDR1 is MRHNA and CDR2 SNTAGT. This CDR3 comprises 16 residues.

The sample holds many counts of this clonotype. V is TRBV5-1 and J is TRBJ2-7; 15 bases align to TRBD2. CDR3 length equals 18 residues. Germline V gene lookup returns CDR1 SGHRS and CDR2 YFSETQ. V lost 4 bases, J lost 6 bases, and 14 bases stayed unmatched. CDR3 protein: CASSLTTGLAGGPVEQYF. CDR3 nucleotide sequence: TGCGCCAGCAGCCTAACAACCGGACTAGCGGGAGGGCCTGTCGAGCAGTACTTC.

In the case of this clonotype: One base away lies a much larger clone, so this may be a sequencing read error. This CDR3 is CASSSNRWQETQYF. CDR3 in DNA: TGTGCCAGCAGCTCCAACAGGTGGCAAGAGACCCAGTACTTC. The V call is TRBV7-2, the J call TRBJ2-5; a possible D gene is TRBD1 (5 bases). Germline V gives CDR1 SGHTA, CDR2 FQGNSA. This CDR3 is 14 amino acids long. The V gene lost 4 bases and the J gene lost 2 bases, with 11 bases spanning the gap.

This clonotype has just a few counts. The chain couples TRBV18 to TRBJ2-7, with 7 bases aligning to TRBD2. V dropped 4 bases and J dropped 2; count of bases not matched to a gene: 8. This CDR3 contains 15 residues. The germline V gene has CDR1 KGHSH and CDR2 LQKENI. DNA for the CDR3: TGTGCCAGCTCACTAAGCGGGACTACCCCCTACGAGCAGTACTTC. Translated, it gives CASSLSGTTPYEQYF. Filled out from reference TRBV18 and TRBJ2-7, the complete variable domain reads NAGVMQNPRHLVRRRGQEARLRCSPMKGHSHVYWYRQLPEEGLKFMVYLQKENIIDESGMPKERFSAEFPKEGPSILRIQQVVRGDSAAYFCASSLSGTTPYEQYFGPGTRLTVT.

The chain uses TRBV29-1 and TRBJ1-2; 9 positions match TRBD1. CDR1 is SQVTM and CDR2 is ANQGSEA in the germline V gene. V lost 6 bases to trimming and J lost 1 base; unmatched junction nucleotides: 3. The CDR3 is made up of 13 amino acids. The CDR3: CSVGQGYNYGYTF. DNA of the CDR3: TGCAGCGTCGGACAGGGGTATAACTATGGCTACACCTTC.